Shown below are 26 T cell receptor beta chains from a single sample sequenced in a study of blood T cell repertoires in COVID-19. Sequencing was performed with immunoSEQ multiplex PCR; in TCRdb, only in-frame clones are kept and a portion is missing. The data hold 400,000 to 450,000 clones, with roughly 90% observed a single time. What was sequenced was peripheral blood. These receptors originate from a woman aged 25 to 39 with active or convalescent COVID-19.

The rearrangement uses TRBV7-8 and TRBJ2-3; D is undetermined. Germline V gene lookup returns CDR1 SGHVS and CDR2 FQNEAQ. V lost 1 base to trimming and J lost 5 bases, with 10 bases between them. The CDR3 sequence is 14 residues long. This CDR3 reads CASSLVPSGDTQYF. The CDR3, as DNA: TGTGCCAGCAGCTTAGTCCCTTCAGGAGATACGCAGTATTTT.

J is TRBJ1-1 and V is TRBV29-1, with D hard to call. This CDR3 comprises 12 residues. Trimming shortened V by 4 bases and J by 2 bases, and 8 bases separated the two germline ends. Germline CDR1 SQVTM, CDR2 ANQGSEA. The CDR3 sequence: CSVGEGNTEAFF. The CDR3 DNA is TGCAGCGTTGGTGAGGGTAACACTGAAGCTTTCTTT. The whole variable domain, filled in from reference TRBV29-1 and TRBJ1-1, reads SAVISQKPSRDICQRGTSLTIQCQVDSQVTMMFWYRQQPGQSLTLIATANQGSEATYESGFVIDKFPISRPNLTFSTLTVSNMSPEDSSIYLCSVGEGNTEAFFGQGTRLTVV.

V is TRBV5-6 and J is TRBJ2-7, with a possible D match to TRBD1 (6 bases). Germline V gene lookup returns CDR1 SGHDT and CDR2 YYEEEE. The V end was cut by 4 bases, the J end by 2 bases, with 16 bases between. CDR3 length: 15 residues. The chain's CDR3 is CASSLGTWLTYEQYF. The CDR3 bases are TGTGCCAGCAGCCTGGGGACATGGTTAACCTACGAGCAGTACTTC.

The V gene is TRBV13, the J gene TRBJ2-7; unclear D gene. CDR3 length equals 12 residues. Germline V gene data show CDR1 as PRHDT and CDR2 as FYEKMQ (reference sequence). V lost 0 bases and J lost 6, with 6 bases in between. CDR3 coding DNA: TGTGCCAGCAGCTTAGGCCCCATCGAGCAGTACTTC. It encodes CASSLGPIEQYF.

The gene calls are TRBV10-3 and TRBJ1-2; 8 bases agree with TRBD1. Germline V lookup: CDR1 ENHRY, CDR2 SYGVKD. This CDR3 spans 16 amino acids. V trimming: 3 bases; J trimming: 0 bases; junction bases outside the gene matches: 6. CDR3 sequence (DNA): TGTGCCATCAGTGATACACAGGGGGTAGCTAACTATGGCTACACCTTC. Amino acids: CAISDTQGVANYGYTF.

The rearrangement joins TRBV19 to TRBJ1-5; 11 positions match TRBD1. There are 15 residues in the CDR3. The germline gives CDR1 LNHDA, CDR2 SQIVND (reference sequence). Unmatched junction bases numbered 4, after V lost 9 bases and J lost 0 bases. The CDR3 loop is CASGTGGHSNQPQHF. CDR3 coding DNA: TGTGCCAGCGGGACAGGGGGTCATAGCAATCAGCCCCAGCATTTT.

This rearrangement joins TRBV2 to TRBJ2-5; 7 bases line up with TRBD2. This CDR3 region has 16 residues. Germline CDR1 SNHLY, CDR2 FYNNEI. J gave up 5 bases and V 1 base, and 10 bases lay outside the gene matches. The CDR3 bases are TGTGCCAGCAGTGAAGTGGCGTCTAGCGGATTCGAGACCCAGTACTTC. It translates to CASSEVASSGFETQYF.

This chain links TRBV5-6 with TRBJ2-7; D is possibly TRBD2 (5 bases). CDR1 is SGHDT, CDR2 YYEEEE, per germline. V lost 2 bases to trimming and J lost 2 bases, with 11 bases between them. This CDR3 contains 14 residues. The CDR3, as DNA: TGTGCCAGCAGCTTCGAACGAGGGACCTACGAGCAGTACTTC. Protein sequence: CASSFERGTYEQYF.

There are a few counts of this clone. This chain's CDR3 is CASSQETGAAGAFF. The CDR3 coding sequence is TGTGCCAGCAGCCAAGAAACAGGGGCGGCGGGAGCTTTCTTT. The J gene is TRBJ1-1, the V gene TRBV3-1 (or the pseudogene TRBV3-2), with 7 bases fitting TRBD1. With 0 bases clipped from V and 10 bases from J, the junction kept 8 bases outside the gene matches. The CDR3 is 14 amino acids. Germline V gives CDR1 LGHDT, CDR2 YNNKEL (reference sequence).

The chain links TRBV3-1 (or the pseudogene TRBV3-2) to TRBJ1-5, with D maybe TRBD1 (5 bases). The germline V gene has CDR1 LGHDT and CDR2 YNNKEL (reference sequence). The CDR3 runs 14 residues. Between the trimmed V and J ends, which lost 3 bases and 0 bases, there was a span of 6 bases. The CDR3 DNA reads TGTGCCAGCAGCCAGACAGATAGCAATCAGCCCCAGCATTTT. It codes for CASSQTDSNQPQHF.

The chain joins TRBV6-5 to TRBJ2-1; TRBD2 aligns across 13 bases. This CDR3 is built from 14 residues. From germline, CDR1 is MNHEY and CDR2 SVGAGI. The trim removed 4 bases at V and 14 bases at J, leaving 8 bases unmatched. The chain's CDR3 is CASSFRLAGGPKFF. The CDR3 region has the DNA TGTGCCAGCAGTTTTCGACTAGCGGGGGGCCCGAAGTTCTTC.

CDR3 sequence: CASSEAGVNGYTF. In DNA, the CDR3 is TGTGCCAGCAGTGAGGCAGGGGTAAATGGCTACACCTTC. The chain links TRBV6-1 to TRBJ1-2; D might be TRBD1 (6 bases). Trimming pared 3 bases from V and 6 bases from J, leaving 11 bases between. The CDR3 contains 13 residues. Germline assignment: CDR1 MNHNS and CDR2 SASEGT.

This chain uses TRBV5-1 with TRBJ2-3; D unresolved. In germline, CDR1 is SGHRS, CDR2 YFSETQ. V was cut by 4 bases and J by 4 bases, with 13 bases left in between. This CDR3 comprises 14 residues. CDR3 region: CASSLGYLPDTQYF. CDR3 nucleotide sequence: TGCGCCAGCAGCCTAGGCTACCTCCCAGATACGCAGTATTTT.

CDR3 nucleotides: TGTGCCAGCAGCTTGGAAGGGGGAAATCAGCCCCAGCATTTT. Its translation: CASSLEGGNQPQHF. The chain links TRBV7-8 to TRBJ1-5; D is perhaps TRBD1 (6 bases). The CDR3 has 14 residues. V was clipped by 3 bases and J by 4 bases, with 10 bases between them. Germline assignment: CDR1 SGHVS and CDR2 FQNEAQ.

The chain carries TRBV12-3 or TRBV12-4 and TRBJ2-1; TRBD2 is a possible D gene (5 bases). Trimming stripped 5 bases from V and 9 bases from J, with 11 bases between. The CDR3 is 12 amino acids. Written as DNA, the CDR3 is TGTGCCAGCAGTCTCCTAGCTAGTGAGCAGTTCTTC. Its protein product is CASSLLASEQFF.

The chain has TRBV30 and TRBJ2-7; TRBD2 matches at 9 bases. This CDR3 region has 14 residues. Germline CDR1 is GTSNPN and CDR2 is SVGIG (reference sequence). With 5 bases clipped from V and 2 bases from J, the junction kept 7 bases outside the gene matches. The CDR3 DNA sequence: TGTGCCTGGGGGCGGGGGGGCTTTACCTACGAGCAGTACTTC. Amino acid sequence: CAWGRGGFTYEQYF.

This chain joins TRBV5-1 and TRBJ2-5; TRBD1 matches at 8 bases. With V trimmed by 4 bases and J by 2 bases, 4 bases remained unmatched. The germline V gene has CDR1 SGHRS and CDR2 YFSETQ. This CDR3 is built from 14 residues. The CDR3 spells CASSTGTGQETQYF. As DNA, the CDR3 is TGCGCCAGCAGCACCGGGACAGGTCAAGAGACCCAGTACTTC.

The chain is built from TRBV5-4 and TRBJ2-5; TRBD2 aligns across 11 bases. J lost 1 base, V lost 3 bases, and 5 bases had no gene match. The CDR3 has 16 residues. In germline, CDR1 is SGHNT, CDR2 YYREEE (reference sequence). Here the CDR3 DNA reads TGTGCCAGCAGCTCGTTAGGGACTAGCGGCCAAGAGACCCAGTACTTC. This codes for CASSSLGTSGQETQYF.

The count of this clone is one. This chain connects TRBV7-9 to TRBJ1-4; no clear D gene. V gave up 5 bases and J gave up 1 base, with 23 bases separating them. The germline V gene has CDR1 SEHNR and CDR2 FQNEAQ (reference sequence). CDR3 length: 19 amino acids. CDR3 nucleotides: TGTGCCAGCAGCCTTCGAGGGTGGCCTCACGTTGGAACTAATGAAAAACTGTTTTTT. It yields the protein CASSLRGWPHVGTNEKLFF.

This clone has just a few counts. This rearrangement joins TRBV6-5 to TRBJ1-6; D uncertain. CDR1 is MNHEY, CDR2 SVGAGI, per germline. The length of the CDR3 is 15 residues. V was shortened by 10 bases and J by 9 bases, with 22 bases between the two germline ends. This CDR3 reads CATRSGGENGSPLHF. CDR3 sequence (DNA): TGTGCCACCCGGTCGGGCGGGGAGAACGGTTCACCCCTCCACTTT.

CDR3 DNA: TGTGCCAGCAACGGAGGCGCTAATGAAAAACTGTTTTTT. Its translation is CASNGGANEKLFF. This chain links TRBV27 with TRBJ1-4; D unresolved. V lost 7 bases and J 3 bases, leaving 9 bases between the germline ends. The CDR3 has 13 amino acids. Germline CDR1 MNHEY, CDR2 SMNVEV (reference sequence).

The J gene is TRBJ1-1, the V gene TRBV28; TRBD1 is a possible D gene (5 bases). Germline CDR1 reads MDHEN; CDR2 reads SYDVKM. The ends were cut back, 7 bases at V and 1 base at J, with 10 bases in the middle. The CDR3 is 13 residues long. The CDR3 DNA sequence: TGTGCCAGCATCGTGACAGCGAACACTGAAGCTTTCTTT. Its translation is CASIVTANTEAFF.

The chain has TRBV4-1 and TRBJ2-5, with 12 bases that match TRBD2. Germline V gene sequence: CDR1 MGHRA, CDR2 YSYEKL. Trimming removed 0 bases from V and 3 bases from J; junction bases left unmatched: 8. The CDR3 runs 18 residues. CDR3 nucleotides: TGCGCCAGCAGCCAAGATCGCGTGCTAGCGGGGGGGAAAGAGACCCAGTACTTC. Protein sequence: CASSQDRVLAGGKETQYF.

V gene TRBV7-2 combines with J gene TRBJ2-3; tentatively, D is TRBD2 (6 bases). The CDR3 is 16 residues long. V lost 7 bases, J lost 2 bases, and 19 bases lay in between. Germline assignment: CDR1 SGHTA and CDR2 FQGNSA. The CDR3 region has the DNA TGTGCCAGCACTAGTAAGGGGCGGGGACTCACAGATACGCAGTATTTT. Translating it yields CASTSKGRGLTDTQYF.

CDR3 amino acids: CATGWGGYGYTF. DNA of the CDR3: TGTGCCACCGGCTGGGGCGGCTATGGCTACACCTTC. V usage is TRBV12-3 or TRBV12-4 and J usage is TRBJ1-2; D may be TRBD1 (5 bases). V was shortened by 10 bases and J by 4 bases, with 13 bases between the two germline ends. CDR3 length equals 12 residues.

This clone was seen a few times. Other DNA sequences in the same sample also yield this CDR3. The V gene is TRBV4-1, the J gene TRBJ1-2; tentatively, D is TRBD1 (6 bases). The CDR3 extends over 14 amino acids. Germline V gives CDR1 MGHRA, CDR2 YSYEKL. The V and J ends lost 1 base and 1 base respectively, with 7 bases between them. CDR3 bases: TGCGCCAGCAGCCAAGCCAGGGGTAACTATGGCTACACCTTC. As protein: CASSQARGNYGYTF.